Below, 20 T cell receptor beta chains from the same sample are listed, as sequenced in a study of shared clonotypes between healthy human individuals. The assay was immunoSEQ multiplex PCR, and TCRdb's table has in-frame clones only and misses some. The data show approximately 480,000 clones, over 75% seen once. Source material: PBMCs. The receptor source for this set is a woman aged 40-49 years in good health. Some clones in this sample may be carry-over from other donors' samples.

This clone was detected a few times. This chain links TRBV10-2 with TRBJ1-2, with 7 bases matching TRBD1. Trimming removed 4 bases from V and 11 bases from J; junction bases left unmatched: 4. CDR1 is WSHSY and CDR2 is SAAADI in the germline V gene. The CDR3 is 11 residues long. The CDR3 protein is CASSGDRDYTF. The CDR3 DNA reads TGCGCCAGCAGTGGGGACAGAGATTACACCTTC.

CDR3 sequence (DNA): TGTGCCAGCAGGGAGGATCCGGGACCAGGCACTGAAGCTTTCTTT. This translates into CASREDPGPGTEAFF. The chain employs TRBV2 and TRBJ1-1, with D possibly being TRBD1 (5 bases). This CDR3 is built from 15 residues. Germline loops: CDR1 SNHLY, CDR2 FYNNEI. The V end was cut by 6 bases, the J end by 4 bases, with 18 bases between.

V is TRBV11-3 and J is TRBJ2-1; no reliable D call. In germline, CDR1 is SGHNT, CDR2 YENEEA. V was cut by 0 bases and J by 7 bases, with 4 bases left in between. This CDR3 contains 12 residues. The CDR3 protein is CASSLDGNEQFF. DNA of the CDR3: TGTGCCAGCAGCTTAGATGGTAATGAGCAGTTCTTC.

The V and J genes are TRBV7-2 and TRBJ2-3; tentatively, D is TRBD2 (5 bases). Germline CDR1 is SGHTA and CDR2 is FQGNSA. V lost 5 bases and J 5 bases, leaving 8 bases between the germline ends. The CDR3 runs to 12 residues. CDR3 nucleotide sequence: TGTGCCAGCAGCAGACTACAAGATACGCAGTATTTT. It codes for CASSRLQDTQYF.

The CDR3 here is CASSDRSGRRDEQFF. CDR3 in DNA: TGTGCCAGCAGTGACCGGAGCGGGAGAAGAGATGAGCAGTTCTTC. This chain joins TRBV6-4 and TRBJ2-1; 8 bases fit TRBD2. Germline CDR1 is MRHNA and CDR2 is SNTAGT. The CDR3 is 15 residues long. The J segment lost 8 bases and the V segment lost 2 bases, leaving 8 bases of the junction unmatched.

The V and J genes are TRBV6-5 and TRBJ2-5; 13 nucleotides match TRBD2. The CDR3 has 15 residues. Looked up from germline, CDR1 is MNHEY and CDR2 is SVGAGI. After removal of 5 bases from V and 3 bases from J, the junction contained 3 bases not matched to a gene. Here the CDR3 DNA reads TGTGCCAGCAGTCAGGGACTAGCGGGAAAAGAGACCCAGTACTTC. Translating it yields CASSQGLAGKETQYF.

The CDR3 DNA is TGTGCCAGCAGCAACGTGCGGGGGCAGTACTTC. The encoded protein is CASSNVRGQYF. The rearrangement uses TRBV11-2 and TRBJ2-7, with a possible D match to TRBD2 (6 bases). Germline CDR1 is SGHAT and CDR2 is FQNNGV. The CDR3 contains 11 residues. V lost 5 bases, J lost 9 bases, and 11 bases lay in between.

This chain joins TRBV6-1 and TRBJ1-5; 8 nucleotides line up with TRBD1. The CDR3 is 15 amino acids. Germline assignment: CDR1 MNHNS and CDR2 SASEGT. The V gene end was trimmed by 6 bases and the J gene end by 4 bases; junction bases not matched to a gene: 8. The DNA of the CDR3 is TGTGCCAGCAGAATCCACGACAGGGGAAATCAGCCCCAGCATTTT. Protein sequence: CASRIHDRGNQPQHF.

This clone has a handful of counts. CDR3 sequence: CASSYSGTGAGNTIYF. Written as DNA, the CDR3 is TGTGCCAGCAGTTACTCGGGGACAGGGGCTGGAAACACCATATATTTT. V is TRBV6-5 and J is TRBJ1-3; 10 bases align to TRBD1. This CDR3 region has 16 residues. V lost 0 bases and J lost 2; bases outside the gene matches: 1. CDR1 and CDR2 from the germline V gene are MNHEY and SVGAGI.

CDR3 sequence: CASSQGHDLGYEQYF. CDR3 DNA: TGCGCCAGCAGCCAGGGACACGACCTAGGCTACGAGCAGTACTTC. The rearrangement uses TRBV4-1 and TRBJ2-7; the D gene is possibly TRBD1 (6 bases). V was cut by 3 bases and J by 3 bases, with 15 bases left in between. CDR3 length: 15 residues. Germline values: CDR1 MGHRA, CDR2 YSYEKL.

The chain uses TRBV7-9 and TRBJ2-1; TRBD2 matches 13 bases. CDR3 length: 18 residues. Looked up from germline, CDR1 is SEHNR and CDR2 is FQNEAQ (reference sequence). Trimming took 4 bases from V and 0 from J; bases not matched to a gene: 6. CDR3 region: CASSSELAGGPSYNEQFF. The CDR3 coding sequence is TGTGCCAGCAGCTCAGAACTAGCGGGAGGGCCCTCCTACAATGAGCAGTTCTTC.

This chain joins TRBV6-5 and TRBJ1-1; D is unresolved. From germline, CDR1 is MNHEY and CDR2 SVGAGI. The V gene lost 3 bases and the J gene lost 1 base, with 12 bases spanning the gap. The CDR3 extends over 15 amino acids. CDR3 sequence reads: CASSYSPYRNTEAFF. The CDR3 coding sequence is TGTGCCAGCAGTTATAGTCCCTACAGGAACACTGAAGCTTTCTTT.

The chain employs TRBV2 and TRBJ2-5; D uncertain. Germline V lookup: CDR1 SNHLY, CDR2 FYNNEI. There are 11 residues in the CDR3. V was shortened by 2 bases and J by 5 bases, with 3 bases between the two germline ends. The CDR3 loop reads CASSEMETQYF. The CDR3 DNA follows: TGTGCCAGCAGTGAAATGGAGACCCAGTACTTC.

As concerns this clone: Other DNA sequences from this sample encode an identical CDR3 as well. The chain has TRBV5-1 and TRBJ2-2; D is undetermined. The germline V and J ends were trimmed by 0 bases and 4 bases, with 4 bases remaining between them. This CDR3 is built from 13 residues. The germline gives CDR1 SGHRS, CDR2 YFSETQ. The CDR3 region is CASSLDPTGELFF. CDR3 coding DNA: TGCGCCAGCAGCTTGGATCCCACCGGGGAGCTGTTTTTT.

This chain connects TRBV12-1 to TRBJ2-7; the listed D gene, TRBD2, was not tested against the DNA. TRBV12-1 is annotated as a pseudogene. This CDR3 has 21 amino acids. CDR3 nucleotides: TGTGCCAGCAGCTTTCGTCTTCTAAGGACTAGCGGGAGAGACCCTAACCTCGAGCAGTACTTC. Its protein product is CASSFRLLRTSGRDPNLEQYF.

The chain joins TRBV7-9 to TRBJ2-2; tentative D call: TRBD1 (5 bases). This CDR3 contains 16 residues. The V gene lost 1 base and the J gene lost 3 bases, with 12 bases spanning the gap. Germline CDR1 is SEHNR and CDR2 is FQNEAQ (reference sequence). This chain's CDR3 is CASSLDVRAHTGELFF. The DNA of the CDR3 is TGTGCCAGCAGCTTAGATGTCAGGGCTCACACCGGGGAGCTGTTTTTT.

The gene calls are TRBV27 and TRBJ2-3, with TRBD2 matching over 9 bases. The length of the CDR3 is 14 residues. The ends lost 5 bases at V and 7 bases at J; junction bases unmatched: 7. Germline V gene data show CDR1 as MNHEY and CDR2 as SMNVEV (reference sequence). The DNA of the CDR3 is TGTGCCAGCAGTGCCGGGACTAGCACCAATACGCAGTATTTT. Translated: CASSAGTSTNTQYF.

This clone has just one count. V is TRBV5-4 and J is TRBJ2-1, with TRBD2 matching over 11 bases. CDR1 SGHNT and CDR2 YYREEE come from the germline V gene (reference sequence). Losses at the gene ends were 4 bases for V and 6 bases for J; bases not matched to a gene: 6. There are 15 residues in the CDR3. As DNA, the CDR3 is TGTGCCAGCAGCGTCGACGGACTAGCGGGCAATGAGCAGTTCTTC. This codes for CASSVDGLAGNEQFF.

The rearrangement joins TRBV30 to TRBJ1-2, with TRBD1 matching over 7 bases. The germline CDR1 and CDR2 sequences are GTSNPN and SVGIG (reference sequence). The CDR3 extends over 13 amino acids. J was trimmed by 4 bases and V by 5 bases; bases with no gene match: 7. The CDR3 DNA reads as TGTGCCTGGGAATACAACAGGGGCTATGGCTACACCTTC. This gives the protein CAWEYNRGYGYTF.

The CDR3 coding sequence is TGTGCCAGCAGCTTAGAATCGACAGGGTACTACGAGCAGTACTTC. Amino acids: CASSLESTGYYEQYF. This chain uses TRBV11-2 with TRBJ2-5, with TRBD1 matching 7 bases. The J call may be faulty, since TRBJ2-7 better matches the DNA end. This CDR3 is 15 amino acids long. CDR1 is SGHAT and CDR2 is FQNNGV in the germline V gene.